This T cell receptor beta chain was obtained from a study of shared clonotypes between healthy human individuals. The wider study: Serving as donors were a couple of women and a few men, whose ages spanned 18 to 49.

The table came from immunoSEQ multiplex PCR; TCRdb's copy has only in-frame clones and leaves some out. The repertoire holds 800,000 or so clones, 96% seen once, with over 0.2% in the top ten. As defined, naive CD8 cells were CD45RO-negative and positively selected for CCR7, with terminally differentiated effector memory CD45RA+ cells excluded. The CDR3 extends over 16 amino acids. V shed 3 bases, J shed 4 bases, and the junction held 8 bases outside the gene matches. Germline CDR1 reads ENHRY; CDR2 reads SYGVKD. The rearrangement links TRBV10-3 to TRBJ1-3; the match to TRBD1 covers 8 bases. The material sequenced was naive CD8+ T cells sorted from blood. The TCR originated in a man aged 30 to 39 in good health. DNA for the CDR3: TGTGCCATCAGTGACCCCCGGACAGGGCCGGGAAACACCATATATTTT. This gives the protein CAISDPRTGPGNTIYF.